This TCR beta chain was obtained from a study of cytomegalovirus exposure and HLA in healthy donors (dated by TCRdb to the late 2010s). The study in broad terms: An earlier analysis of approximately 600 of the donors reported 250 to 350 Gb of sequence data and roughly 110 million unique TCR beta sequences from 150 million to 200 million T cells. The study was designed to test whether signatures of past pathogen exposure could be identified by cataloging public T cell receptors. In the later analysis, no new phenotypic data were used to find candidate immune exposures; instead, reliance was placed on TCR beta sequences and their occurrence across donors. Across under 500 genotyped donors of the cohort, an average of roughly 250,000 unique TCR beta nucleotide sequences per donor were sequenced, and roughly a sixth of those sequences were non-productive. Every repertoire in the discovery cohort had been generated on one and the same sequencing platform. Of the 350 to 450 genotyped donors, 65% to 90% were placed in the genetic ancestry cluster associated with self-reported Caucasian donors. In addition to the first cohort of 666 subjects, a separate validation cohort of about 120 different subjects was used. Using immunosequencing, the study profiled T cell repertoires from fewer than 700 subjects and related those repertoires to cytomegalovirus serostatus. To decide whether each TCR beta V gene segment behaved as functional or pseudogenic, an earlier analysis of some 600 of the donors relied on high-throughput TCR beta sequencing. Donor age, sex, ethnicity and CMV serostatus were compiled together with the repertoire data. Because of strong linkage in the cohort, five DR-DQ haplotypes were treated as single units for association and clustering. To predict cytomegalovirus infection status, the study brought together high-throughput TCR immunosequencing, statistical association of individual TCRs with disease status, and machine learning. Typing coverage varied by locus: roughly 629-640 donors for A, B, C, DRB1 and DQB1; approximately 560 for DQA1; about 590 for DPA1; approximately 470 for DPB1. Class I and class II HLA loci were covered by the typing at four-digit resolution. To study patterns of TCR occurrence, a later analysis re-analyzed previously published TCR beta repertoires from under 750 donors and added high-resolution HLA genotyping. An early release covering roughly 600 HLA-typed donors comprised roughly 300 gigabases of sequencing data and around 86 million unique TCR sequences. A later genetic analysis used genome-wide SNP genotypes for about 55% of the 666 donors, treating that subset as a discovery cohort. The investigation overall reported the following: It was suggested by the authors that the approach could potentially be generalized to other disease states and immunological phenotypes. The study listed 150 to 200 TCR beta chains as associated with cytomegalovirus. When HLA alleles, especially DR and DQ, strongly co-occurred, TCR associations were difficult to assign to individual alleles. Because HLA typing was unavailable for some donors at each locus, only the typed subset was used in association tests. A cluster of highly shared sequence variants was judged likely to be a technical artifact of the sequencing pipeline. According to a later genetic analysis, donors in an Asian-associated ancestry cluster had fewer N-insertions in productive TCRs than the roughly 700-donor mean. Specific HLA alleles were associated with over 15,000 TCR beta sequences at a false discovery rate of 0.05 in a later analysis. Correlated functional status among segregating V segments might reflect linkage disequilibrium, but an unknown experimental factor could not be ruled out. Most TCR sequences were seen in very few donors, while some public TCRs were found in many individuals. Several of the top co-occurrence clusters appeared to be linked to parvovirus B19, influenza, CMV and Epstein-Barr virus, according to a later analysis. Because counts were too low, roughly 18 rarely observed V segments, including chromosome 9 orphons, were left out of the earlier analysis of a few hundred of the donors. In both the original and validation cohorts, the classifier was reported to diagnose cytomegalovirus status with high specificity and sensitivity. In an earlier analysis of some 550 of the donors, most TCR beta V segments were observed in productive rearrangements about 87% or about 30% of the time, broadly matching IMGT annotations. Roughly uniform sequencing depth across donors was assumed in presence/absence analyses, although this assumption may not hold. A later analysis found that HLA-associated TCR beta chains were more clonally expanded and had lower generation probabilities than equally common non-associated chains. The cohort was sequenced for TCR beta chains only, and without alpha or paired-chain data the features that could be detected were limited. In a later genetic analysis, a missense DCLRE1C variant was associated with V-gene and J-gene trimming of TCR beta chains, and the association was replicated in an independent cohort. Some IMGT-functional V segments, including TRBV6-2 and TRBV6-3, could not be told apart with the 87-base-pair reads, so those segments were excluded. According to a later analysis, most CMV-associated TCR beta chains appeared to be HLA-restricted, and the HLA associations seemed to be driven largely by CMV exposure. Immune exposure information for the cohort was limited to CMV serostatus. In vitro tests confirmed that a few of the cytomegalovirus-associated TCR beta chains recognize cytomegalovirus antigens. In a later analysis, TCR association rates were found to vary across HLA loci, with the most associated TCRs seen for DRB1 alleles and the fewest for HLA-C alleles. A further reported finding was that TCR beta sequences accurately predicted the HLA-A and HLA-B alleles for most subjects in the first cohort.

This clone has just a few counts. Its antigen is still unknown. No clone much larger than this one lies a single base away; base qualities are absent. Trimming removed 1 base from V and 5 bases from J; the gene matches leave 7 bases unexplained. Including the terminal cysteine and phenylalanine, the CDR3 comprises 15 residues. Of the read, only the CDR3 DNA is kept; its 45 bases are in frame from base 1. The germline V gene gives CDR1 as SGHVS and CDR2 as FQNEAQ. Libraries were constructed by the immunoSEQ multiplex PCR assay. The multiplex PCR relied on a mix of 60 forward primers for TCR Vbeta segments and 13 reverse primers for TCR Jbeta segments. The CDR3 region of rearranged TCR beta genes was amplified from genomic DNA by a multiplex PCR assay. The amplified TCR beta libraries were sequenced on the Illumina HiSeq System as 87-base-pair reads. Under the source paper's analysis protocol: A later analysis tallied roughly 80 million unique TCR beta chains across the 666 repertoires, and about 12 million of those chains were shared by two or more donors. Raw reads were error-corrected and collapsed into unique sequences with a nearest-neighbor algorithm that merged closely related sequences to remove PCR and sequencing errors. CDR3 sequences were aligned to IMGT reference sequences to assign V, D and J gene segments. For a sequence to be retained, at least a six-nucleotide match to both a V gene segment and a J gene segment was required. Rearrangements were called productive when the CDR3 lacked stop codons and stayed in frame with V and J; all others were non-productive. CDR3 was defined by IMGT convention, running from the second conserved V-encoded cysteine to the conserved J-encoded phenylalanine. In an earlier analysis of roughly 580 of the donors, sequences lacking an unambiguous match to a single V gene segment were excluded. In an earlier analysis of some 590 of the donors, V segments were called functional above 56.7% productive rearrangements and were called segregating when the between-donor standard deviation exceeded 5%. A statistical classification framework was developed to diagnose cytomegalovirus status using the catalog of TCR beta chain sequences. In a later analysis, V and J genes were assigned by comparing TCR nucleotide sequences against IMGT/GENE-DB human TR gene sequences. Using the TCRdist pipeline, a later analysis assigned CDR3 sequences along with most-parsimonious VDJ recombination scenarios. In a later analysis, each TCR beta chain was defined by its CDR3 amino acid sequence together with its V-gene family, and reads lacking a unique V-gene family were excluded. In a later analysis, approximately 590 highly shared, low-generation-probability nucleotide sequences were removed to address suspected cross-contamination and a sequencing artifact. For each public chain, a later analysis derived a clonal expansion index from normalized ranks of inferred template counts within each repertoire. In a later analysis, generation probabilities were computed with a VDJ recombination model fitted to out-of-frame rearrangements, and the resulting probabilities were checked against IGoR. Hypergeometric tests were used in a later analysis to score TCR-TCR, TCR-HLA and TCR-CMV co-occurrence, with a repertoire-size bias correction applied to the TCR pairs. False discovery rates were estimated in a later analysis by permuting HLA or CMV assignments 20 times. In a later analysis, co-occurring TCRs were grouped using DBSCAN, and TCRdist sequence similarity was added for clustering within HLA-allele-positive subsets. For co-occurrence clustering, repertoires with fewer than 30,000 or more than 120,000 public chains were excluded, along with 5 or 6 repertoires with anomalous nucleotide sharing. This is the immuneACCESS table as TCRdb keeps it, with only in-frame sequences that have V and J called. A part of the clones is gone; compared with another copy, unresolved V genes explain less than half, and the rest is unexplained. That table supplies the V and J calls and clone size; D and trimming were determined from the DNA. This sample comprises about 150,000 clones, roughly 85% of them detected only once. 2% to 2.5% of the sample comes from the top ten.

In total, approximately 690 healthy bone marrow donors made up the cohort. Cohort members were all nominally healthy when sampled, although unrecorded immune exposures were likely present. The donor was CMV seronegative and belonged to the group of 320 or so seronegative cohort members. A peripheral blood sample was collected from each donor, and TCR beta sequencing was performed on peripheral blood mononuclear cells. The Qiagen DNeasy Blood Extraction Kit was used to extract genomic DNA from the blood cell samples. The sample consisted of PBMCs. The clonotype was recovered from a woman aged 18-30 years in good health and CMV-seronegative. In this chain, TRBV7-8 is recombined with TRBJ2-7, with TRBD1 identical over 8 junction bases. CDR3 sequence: CASSLGAGGINEQYF. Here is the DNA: TGTGCCAGCAGCTTAGGGGCAGGGGGCATCAACGAGCAGTACTTC.